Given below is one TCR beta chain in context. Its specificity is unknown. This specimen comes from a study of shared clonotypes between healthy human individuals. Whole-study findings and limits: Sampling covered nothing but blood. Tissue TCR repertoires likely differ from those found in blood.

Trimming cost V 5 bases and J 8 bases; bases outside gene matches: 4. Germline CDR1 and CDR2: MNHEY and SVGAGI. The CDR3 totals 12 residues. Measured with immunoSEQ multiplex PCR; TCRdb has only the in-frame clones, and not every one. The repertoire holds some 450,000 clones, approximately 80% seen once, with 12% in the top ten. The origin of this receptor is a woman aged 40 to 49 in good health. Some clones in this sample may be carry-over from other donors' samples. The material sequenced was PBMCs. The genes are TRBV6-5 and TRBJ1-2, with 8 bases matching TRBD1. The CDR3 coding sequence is TGTGCCAGCAGTCGGACAGGGCAAGGCTACACCTTC. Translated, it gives CASSRTGQGYTF.